These T cell receptor beta chains were read from a single sample in a study of technical replicates of blood from several donors. The table came from immunoSEQ multiplex PCR; TCRdb's copy has only in-frame clones and leaves some out. The data hold 75,000 to 95,000 clones, with just under 95% observed a single time. The sequencing input was T cells isolated from PBMCs. The receptors come from a human donor in good health. CDR3s include the opening cysteine and the closing phenylalanine or tryptophan. The D gene is left open where the match is weak. Expanded clones get a size class; other rows say once, few or many, or leave the size out.

D: .; J: TRBJ2-3; size: few; V: TRBV2; CDR3: CASSEGTLGGYWGSSTDTQYF; DNA: TGTGCCAGCAGTGAAGGTACTTTAGGCGGGTACTGGGGAAGCAGCACAGATACGCAGTATTTT
D: .; J: TRBJ1-5; size: .; V: TRBV13; CDR3: CASSRKKQGGEGPQHF; DNA: TGTGCCAGCAGTCGCAAAAAACAGGGCGGCGAGGGGCCCCAGCATTTT
D: TRBD1; J: TRBJ1-6; size: .; V: TRBV6-6; CDR3: CASSYRDRGLSPLHF; DNA: TGTGCCAGCAGCTATAGGGACAGGGGGTTGTCACCCCTCCACTTT
D: .; J: TRBJ2-1; size: .; V: TRBV7-2; CDR3: CASSPGGWAYSYNEQFF; DNA: TGTGCCAGCAGCCCCGGGGGTTGGGCTTACTCCTACAATGAGCAGTTCTTC
D: .; J: TRBJ1-2; size: .; V: TRBV6-1; CDR3: CASSTVSYGYTF; DNA: TGTGCCAGCAGCACAGTTTCCTATGGCTACACCTTC
D: TRBD2; J: TRBJ2-1; size: .; V: TRBV5-1; CDR3: CASSLQRGNEQFF; DNA: TGCGCCAGCAGCTTGCAGCGGGGCAATGAGCAGTTCTTC
D: .; J: TRBJ1-2; size: .; V: TRBV6-5; CDR3: CASSSGSNYGYTF; DNA: TGTGCCAGCAGCTCCGGGTCTAACTATGGCTACACCTTC
D: .; J: TRBJ1-1; size: .; V: TRBV6-6; CDR3: CASSYYPVGADTEAFF; DNA: TGTGCCAGCAGTTACTATCCGGTTGGGGCAGACACTGAAGCTTTCTTT
D: TRBD1; J: TRBJ2-3; size: .; V: TRBV14; CDR3: CASSRRTGTSTDTQYF; DNA: TGTGCCAGCAGCCGAAGGACAGGGACTAGCACAGATACGCAGTATTTT
D: .; J: TRBJ1-6; size: once; V: TRBV30; CDR3: CAWRRDFDSPLHF; DNA: TGTGCCTGGAGGCGGGATTTTGACTCACCCCTCCACTTT
D: TRBD2; J: TRBJ2-7; size: .; V: TRBV5-6; CDR3: CASSFRSREDEQYF; DNA: TGTGCCAGCAGCTTCCGCAGCCGGGAGGACGAGCAGTACTTC
D: .; J: TRBJ2-4; size: .; V: TRBV15; CDR3: CATSRDFTKNIQYF; DNA: TGTGCCACCAGCAGAGATTTTACCAAAAACATTCAGTACTTC
D: .; J: TRBJ1-2; size: .; V: TRBV19; CDR3: CASSIDAEYGYTF; DNA: TGTGCCAGTAGTATCGACGCGGAATATGGCTACACCTTC
D: .; J: TRBJ2-1; size: .; V: TRBV6-5; CDR3: CASSYSPGGAKSEQFF; DNA: TGTGCCAGCAGTTATAGTCCGGGGGGCGCGAAGTCTGAGCAGTTCTTC
D: .; J: TRBJ2-7; size: once; V: TRBV27; CDR3: CASTQGGVSSYEQYF; DNA: TGTGCCAGCACCCAAGGGGGGGTTTCGAGCTACGAGCAGTACTTC
D: TRBD2; J: TRBJ2-7; size: .; V: TRBV6-5; CDR3: CASSYSGKYEQYF; DNA: TGTGCCAGCAGTTACAGCGGGAAATACGAGCAGTACTTC
D: .; J: TRBJ2-1; size: .; V: TRBV9; CDR3: CASSNEGENEQFF; DNA: TGTGCCAGCAGCAACGAGGGGGAAAATGAGCAGTTCTTC
D: TRBD2; J: TRBJ2-3; size: .; V: TRBV15; CDR3: CATSRHISGRALDTQYF; DNA: TGTGCCACCAGCAGACATATTAGCGGGAGGGCCTTGGATACGCAGTATTTT
D: TRBD1; J: TRBJ2-7; size: .; V: TRBV6-1; CDR3: CASRGRGFSDYEQYF; DNA: TGTGCCAGCAGAGGCAGGGGGTTCTCTGACTACGAGCAGTACTTC
D: TRBD2; J: TRBJ2-5; size: .; V: TRBV18; CDR3: CASSPPGGKQETQYF; DNA: TGTGCCAGCTCACCACCGGGAGGGAAGCAAGAGACCCAGTACTTC
D: TRBD1; J: TRBJ2-7; size: .; V: TRBV4-1; CDR3: CASSGEDRQDYEQYF; DNA: TGCGCCAGCAGCGGAGAGGACAGGCAGGACTACGAGCAGTACTTC
D: .; J: TRBJ2-7; size: .; V: TRBV5-1; CDR3: CASSLERSTYEQYF; DNA: TGCGCCAGCAGCTTGGAGCGGAGCACCTACGAGCAGTACTTC
D: TRBD1; J: TRBJ2-1; size: .; V: TRBV2; CDR3: CASSAPMGQISYNEQFF; DNA: TGTGCCAGCAGCGCGCCAATGGGACAGATTTCCTACAATGAGCAGTTCTTC
D: .; J: TRBJ1-2; size: .; V: TRBV30; CDR3: CACFGTLDGYTF; DNA: TGTGCCTGCTTCGGGACACTGGATGGCTACACCTTC
D: .; J: TRBJ1-2; size: .; V: TRBV28; CDR3: CASSLPLYGYTF; DNA: TGTGCCAGCAGCCTACCCCTCTATGGCTACACCTTC
D: TRBD1; J: TRBJ2-5; size: .; V: TRBV19; CDR3: CASSVGQGWETQYF; DNA: TGTGCCAGTAGTGTAGGACAGGGATGGGAGACCCAGTACTTC
D: TRBD1; J: TRBJ1-5; size: .; V: TRBV19; CDR3: CASRGDRDNQPQHF; DNA: TGTGCCAGTAGAGGAGACAGGGACAATCAGCCCCAGCATTTT
D: .; J: TRBJ1-4; size: .; V: TRBV7-9; CDR3: CASSLEAEKLFF; DNA: TGTGCCAGCAGCCTAGAAGCCGAAAAACTGTTTTTT
D: .; J: TRBJ1-1; size: .; V: TRBV4-1; CDR3: CASSLGGDTEAFF; DNA: TGCGCCAGCAGCCTTGGGGGGGACACTGAAGCTTTCTTT
D: TRBD2; J: TRBJ2-7; size: .; V: TRBV15; CDR3: CATSPTRGGTYEQYF; DNA: TGTGCCACCAGTCCGACCCGCGGGGGGACCTACGAGCAGTACTTC
D: .; J: TRBJ2-7; size: once; V: TRBV7-8; CDR3: CASSDGTRLYEQYF; DNA: TGTGCCAGCAGCGACGGGACTCGCCTCTACGAGCAGTACTTC
D: .; J: TRBJ1-4; size: once; V: TRBV6-5; CDR3: CASSYTGTTNEKLFF; DNA: TGTGCCAGCAGTTATACCGGGACTACTAATGAAAAACTGTTTTTT
D: .; J: TRBJ2-7; size: .; V: TRBV29-1; CDR3: CSVEGDHAGPYEQYF; DNA: TGCAGCGTTGAAGGTGACCACGCGGGCCCCTACGAGCAGTACTTC
D: TRBD2; J: TRBJ2-7; size: .; V: TRBV6-1; CDR3: CASSEFLRGLAGGGEQYF; DNA: TGTGCCAGCAGTGAATTCCTCCGGGGACTAGCGGGAGGAGGGGAGCAGTACTTC
D: .; J: TRBJ1-1; size: .; V: TRBV18; CDR3: CASSPPSQLNTEAFF; DNA: TGTGCCAGCTCACCACCATCACAGCTGAACACTGAAGCTTTCTTT
D: TRBD2; J: TRBJ2-5; size: once; V: TRBV19; CDR3: CASSIGTSGIGETQYF; DNA: TGTGCCAGTAGTATTGGGACTAGCGGGATCGGGGAGACCCAGTACTTC
D: TRBD2; J: TRBJ2-7; size: .; V: TRBV5-4; CDR3: CASSKQESGIYEQYF; DNA: TGTGCCAGCAGTAAACAGGAGAGCGGGATCTACGAGCAGTACTTC
D: .; J: TRBJ1-5; size: .; V: TRBV6-5; CDR3: CASSYGRGGNQPQHF; DNA: TGTGCCAGCAGTTACGGCAGGGGTGGTAATCAGCCCCAGCATTTT
D: .; J: TRBJ1-2; size: .; V: TRBV27; CDR3: CASSLGPWDGYTF; DNA: TGTGCCAGCAGTTTGGGGCCCTGGGATGGCTACACCTTC
D: TRBD2; J: TRBJ2-5; size: .; V: TRBV4-1; CDR3: CASSQGFRGGVETQYF; DNA: TGCGCCAGCAGCCAAGGCTTCCGGGGGGGTGTTGAGACCCAGTACTTC
D: TRBD1; J: TRBJ1-5; size: .; V: TRBV11-2; CDR3: CASSTQGDQPQHF; DNA: TGTGCCAGCAGCACCCAGGGGGATCAGCCCCAGCATTTT
D: TRBD2; J: TRBJ2-2; size: .; V: TRBV30; CDR3: CAWQSGGENTGELFF; DNA: TGTGCCTGGCAGAGCGGGGGGGAGAACACCGGGGAGCTGTTTTTT
D: TRBD1; J: TRBJ1-1; size: .; V: TRBV14; CDR3: CASSLETGGNTEAFF; DNA: TGTGCCAGCAGCCTGGAGACAGGGGGAAACACTGAAGCTTTCTTT
D: .; J: TRBJ2-5; size: .; V: TRBV10-1; CDR3: CASSARYQETQYF; DNA: TGCGCCAGCAGTGCCAGGTACCAAGAGACCCAGTACTTC
D: .; J: TRBJ2-3; size: .; V: TRBV4-1; CDR3: CASTSRSRPYLGEADTQYF; DNA: TGCGCCAGCACTTCCCGTTCCCGGCCGTATCTAGGAGAAGCAGATACGCAGTATTTT
D: .; J: TRBJ2-7; size: .; V: TRBV28; CDR3: CASGRIIGQYF; DNA: TGTGCCAGTGGCAGAATTATTGGGCAGTACTTC
D: .; J: TRBJ2-1; size: .; V: TRBV29-1; CDR3: CSVESGGQGIYNEQFF; DNA: TGCAGCGTTGAATCGGGCGGTCAGGGGATTTACAATGAGCAGTTCTTC
D: .; J: TRBJ2-1; size: .; V: TRBV7-2; CDR3: CASSLVRPLGASYNEQFF; DNA: TGTGCCAGCAGCTTAGTGAGGCCCTTGGGGGCCTCCTACAATGAGCAGTTCTTC
D: .; J: TRBJ2-7; size: once; V: TRBV6-6; CDR3: CASSYTAGNYEQYF; DNA: TGTGCCAGCAGTTACACGGCAGGGAACTACGAGCAGTACTTC
D: .; J: TRBJ2-1; size: .; V: TRBV23-1; CDR3: CASSQSTINEQFF; DNA: TGCGCCAGCAGTCAATCGACAATCAATGAGCAGTTCTTC
D: TRBD2; J: TRBJ2-3; size: .; V: TRBV10-3; CDR3: CAISPGTSGGAGVATDTQYF; DNA: TGTGCCATCAGCCCCGGGACTAGCGGGGGGGCAGGAGTAGCCACAGATACGCAGTATTTT
D: TRBD1; J: TRBJ1-1; size: .; V: TRBV6-1; CDR3: CASSDYRTGNTEAFF; DNA: TGTGCCAGCAGTGATTATAGGACAGGGAACACTGAAGCTTTCTTT
D: TRBD1; J: TRBJ1-6; size: .; V: TRBV27; CDR3: CASSPVNVGTGNSPLHF; DNA: TGTGCCAGCAGTCCAGTCAACGTGGGGACAGGGAATTCACCCCTCCACTTT